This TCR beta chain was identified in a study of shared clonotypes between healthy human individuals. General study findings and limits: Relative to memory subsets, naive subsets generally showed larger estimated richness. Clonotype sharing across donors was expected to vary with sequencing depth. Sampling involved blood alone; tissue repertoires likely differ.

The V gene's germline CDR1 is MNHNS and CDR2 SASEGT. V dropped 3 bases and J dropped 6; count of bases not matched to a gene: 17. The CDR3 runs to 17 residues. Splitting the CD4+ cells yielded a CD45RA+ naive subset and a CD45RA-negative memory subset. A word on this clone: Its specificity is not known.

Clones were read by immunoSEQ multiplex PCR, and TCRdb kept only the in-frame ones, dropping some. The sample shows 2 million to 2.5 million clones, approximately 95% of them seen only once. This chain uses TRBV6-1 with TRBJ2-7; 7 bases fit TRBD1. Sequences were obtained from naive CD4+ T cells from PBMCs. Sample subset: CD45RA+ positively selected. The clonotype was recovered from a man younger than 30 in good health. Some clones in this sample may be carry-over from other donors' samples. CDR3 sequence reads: CASSEAGTDRRSSEQYF. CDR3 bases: TGTGCCAGCAGTGAGGCCGGTACGGACAGGCGGTCTTCCGAGCAGTACTTC.